The 30 T cell receptor beta chains below were found in one sample sequenced in a study of vaccination effects on CD4 cells after COVID-19. Method: immunoSEQ multiplex PCR; TCRdb's copy keeps in-frame clones and lacks some. This sample has about 48,000 clones, with 50% to 70% found just once. Upon completion of about eleven days in culture, CD4+ T cells were isolated. Their cognate antigens are unknown. The sample was CD4+ T cells from PBMCs cultured without peptide, taken before COVID-19 vaccination. These receptors came from a human donor who received a COVID-19 vaccine.

The rearrangement links TRBV6-5 to TRBJ1-2; possible D gene TRBD1, 6 bases. The CDR3 has 13 residues. The V gene's germline CDR1 is MNHEY and CDR2 SVGAGI. V was clipped by 6 bases and J by 5 bases, with 13 bases between them. The CDR3 nucleotides read TGTGCCAGCAGCCTTCGGGACACATATGGCTACACCTTC. This sequence encodes CASSLRDTYGYTF.

The chain employs TRBV5-5 and TRBJ1-3, with D maybe TRBD1 (5 bases). Germline V CDR1 and CDR2: SGHKS, YYEKEE (reference sequence). The CDR3 sequence is 15 residues long. The V end lost 1 base, the J end lost 2 bases, and 10 bases lay between the germline ends. CDR3 sequence (DNA): TGTGCCAGCAGCTTGATAGCGGGGGCTGGAAACACCATATATTTT. It codes for CASSLIAGAGNTIYF.

The chain links TRBV5-4 to TRBJ2-2; no definite D call. V lost 0 bases and J 8 bases, leaving 14 bases between the germline ends. The CDR3 length is 15 residues. The V gene's germline CDR1 is SGHNT and CDR2 YYREEE (reference sequence). CDR3 DNA sequence: TGTGCCAGCAGCTTGGACGGCAACTACCGTGGGGAGCTGTTTTTT. It encodes CASSLDGNYRGELFF.

V and J are TRBV6-5 and TRBJ1-5, with TRBD1 as a possible D gene (5 bases). This CDR3 contains 14 residues. Germline assignment: CDR1 MNHEY and CDR2 SVGAGI. The germline V and J ends were trimmed by 10 bases and 3 bases, with 16 bases remaining between them. The CDR3 region has the DNA TGTGCCATCACCTTCGACAGTGCCAATCAGCCCCAGCATTTT. It is translated as CAITFDSANQPQHF.

This chain links TRBV6-2 or TRBV6-3 with TRBJ2-7; D could derive from TRBD1 or TRBD2 (5 bases each). The germline V gene has CDR1 MNHEY and CDR2 SVGEGT. The CDR3 runs 14 residues. With 5 bases removed from V and 3 bases from J, the gap between germline ends came to 14 bases. The CDR3 is CASSDFRDGYEQYF. The DNA for the CDR3 is TGTGCCAGCAGTGACTTCCGGGACGGCTACGAGCAGTACTTC.

The genes are TRBV7-2 and TRBJ1-5, with TRBD1 identical over 7 bases. CDR1 and CDR2 (germline): SGHTA, FQGNSA. The CDR3 is made up of 13 amino acids. Trimming took 5 bases from V and 2 from J; bases not matched to a gene: 0. CDR3 in DNA: TGTGCCAGCAGCGACAGGGGCAATCAGCCCCAGCATTTT. Protein: CASSDRGNQPQHF. The whole variable domain, remainder taken from reference TRBV7-2 and TRBJ1-5, is GAGVSQSPSNKVTEKGKDVELRCDPISGHTALYWYRQSLGQGLEFLIYFQGNSAPDKSGLPSDRFSAERTGGSVSTLTIQRTQQEDSAVYLCASSDRGNQPQHFGDGTRLSIL.

This chain joins TRBV28 and TRBJ1-1, with TRBD1 matching 10 bases. V lost 3 bases to trimming and J lost 5 bases; unmatched junction nucleotides: 9. Germline assignment: CDR1 MDHEN and CDR2 SYDVKM. There are 16 residues in the CDR3. The CDR3 region has the DNA TGTGCCAGCAGTTTCCGGACAGGGGGGCATGGGACTGAAGCTTTCTTT. Protein product: CASSFRTGGHGTEAFF.

The rearrangement uses TRBV7-2 and TRBJ1-5; 8 bases align to TRBD1. The CDR3 totals 13 residues. The trim removed 5 bases at V and 5 bases at J, leaving 2 bases unmatched. Germline CDR1 reads SGHTA; CDR2 reads FQGNSA. CDR3: CASSPDRDQPQHF. In DNA form, the CDR3 reads TGTGCCAGCAGCCCGGACAGGGATCAGCCCCAGCATTTT.

The rearrangement joins TRBV6-1 to TRBJ2-7; D is perhaps TRBD2 (5 bases). The CDR3 totals 14 residues. V lost 1 base and J 4 bases, leaving 11 bases between the germline ends. Germline CDR1 and CDR2: MNHNS and SASEGT. CDR3: CASSEELRAYEQYF. Here the CDR3 DNA reads TGTGCCAGCAGTGAAGAGTTGCGGGCGTACGAGCAGTACTTC.

This chain uses TRBV5-1 with TRBJ2-7, with 10 positions matching TRBD1. The germline gives CDR1 SGHRS, CDR2 YFSETQ. The CDR3 consists of 15 residues. The V gene end was trimmed by 3 bases and the J gene end by 2 bases; junction bases not matched to a gene: 5. As DNA, the CDR3 is TGCGCCAGCAGCTCAGACAGGGGGCCGGCCTACGAGCAGTACTTC. Translation: CASSSDRGPAYEQYF.

The rearrangement joins TRBV4-1 to TRBJ1-2; 11 nucleotides align to TRBD1. Germline CDR1 reads MGHRA; CDR2 reads YSYEKL. This CDR3 is 16 amino acids long. Trimming cost V 6 bases and J 7 bases; bases outside gene matches: 13. The CDR3 spells CASSRVGTGGRGGYTF. In DNA, the CDR3 is TGCGCCAGCAGTCGGGTGGGGACAGGGGGTAGGGGTGGCTACACCTTC.

This clone was seen only once. This rearrangement joins TRBV4-2 to TRBJ1-1; no clear D gene. The CDR3 has 14 residues. Germline CDR1 reads LGHNA; CDR2 reads YNFKEQ. Trimming took 1 base from V and 3 from J, leaving 9 bases between them. The CDR3 region has the DNA TGTGCCAGCAGCCAAGCGGGCCGATACACTGAAGCTTTCTTT. The encoded protein is CASSQAGRYTEAFF.

The chain carries TRBV29-1 and TRBJ1-1; 7 nucleotides match TRBD1. In germline, CDR1 is SQVTM, CDR2 ANQGSEA. V lost 7 bases to trimming and J lost 4 bases; unmatched junction nucleotides: 18. The CDR3 is made up of 16 amino acids. CDR3: CSALYPIQGMSTEAFF. The CDR3 DNA sequence: TGCAGCGCCCTCTACCCGATACAGGGGATGAGCACTGAAGCTTTCTTT. The full variable domain, in which reference TRBV29-1 and TRBJ1-1 provide the parts outside the CDR3, is SAVISQKPSRDICQRGTSLTIQCQVDSQVTMMFWYRQQPGQSLTLIATANQGSEATYESGFVIDKFPISRPNLTFSTLTVSNMSPEDSSIYLCSALYPIQGMSTEAFFGQGTRLTVV.

V and J are TRBV3-1 (or the pseudogene TRBV3-2) and TRBJ2-2; D is undetermined. CDR1 LGHDT and CDR2 YNNKEL come from the germline V gene (reference sequence). This CDR3 has 13 residues. V lost 2 bases and J 4 bases, leaving 5 bases between the germline ends. The CDR3 loop is CASSQLFTGELFF. Written as DNA, the CDR3 is TGTGCCAGCAGCCAACTCTTCACCGGGGAGCTGTTTTTT.

The J gene is TRBJ1-4, the V gene TRBV2; 8 bases map to TRBD1. The V gene's germline CDR1 is SNHLY and CDR2 FYNNEI. This CDR3 contains 19 residues. Losses at the gene ends were 6 bases for V and 4 bases for J; bases not matched to a gene: 19. As DNA, the CDR3 is TGTGCCAGCAGAAAGCTTCGGACAGGGATGGGAGTGAGTAATGAAAAACTGTTTTTT. It is translated as CASRKLRTGMGVSNEKLFF. The complete variable domain, with remaining parts taken from reference TRBV2 and TRBJ1-4, reads EPEVTQTPSHQVTQMGQEVILRCVPISNHLYFYWYRQILGQKVEFLVSFYNNEISEKSEIFDDQFSVERPDGSNFTLKIRSTKLEDSAMYFCASRKLRTGMGVSNEKLFFGSGTQLSVL.

This clone was counted a few times. The J gene is TRBJ1-1, the V gene TRBV10-3, with no clear D. From germline, CDR1 is ENHRY and CDR2 SYGVKD. V was shortened by 2 bases and J by 3 bases, with 7 bases between the two germline ends. The CDR3 runs to 13 residues. For the CDR3, the DNA is TGTGCCATCAGTGAGGAGGAGGACACTGAAGCTTTCTTT. Translating gives CAISEEEDTEAFF.

This clone turned up a few times. V and J are TRBV28 and TRBJ1-1, with D perhaps matching TRBD1 (5 bases). Germline V gene lookup returns CDR1 MDHEN and CDR2 SYDVKM. Trimming pared 7 bases from V and 2 bases from J, leaving 20 bases between. CDR3 length: 16 residues. CDR3 DNA sequence: TGTGCCAGCACCCCGTTTGGGGCGAGGGGTAACACTGAAGCTTTCTTT. Its translation is CASTPFGARGNTEAFF.

This chain links TRBV7-2 with TRBJ1-6; the D gene is possibly TRBD1 (6 bases). The length of the CDR3 is 15 residues. Germline CDR1 reads SGHTA; CDR2 reads FQGNSA. V lost 1 base and J lost 7, with 11 bases in between. The DNA of the CDR3 is TGTGCCAGCAGCTTAGACAGGGTTGCCAATTCACCCCTCCACTTT. Translating it yields CASSLDRVANSPLHF.

The V and J genes are TRBV28 and TRBJ2-3; D might be TRBD1 (5 bases). Germline V lookup: CDR1 MDHEN, CDR2 SYDVKM. V shed 8 bases and J shed 2 bases, with 11 bases lying between them. The CDR3 loop spans 13 amino acids. This chain's CDR3 is CASRTTYTDTQYF. CDR3 DNA sequence: TGTGCCAGCCGGACAACATACACAGATACGCAGTATTTT.

The V and J genes are TRBV10-3 and TRBJ2-5; the match to TRBD1 covers 11 bases. The germline V gene encodes CDR1 ENHRY and CDR2 SYGVKD. Trimming at V came to 4 bases and at J to 5 bases, leaving 3 bases not matched to a gene. The CDR3 is made up of 14 amino acids. The CDR3 sequence: CAISVGQGGETQYF. Here the CDR3 DNA reads TGTGCCATCAGTGTGGGACAGGGGGGGGAGACCCAGTACTTC.

The chain joins TRBV7-9 to TRBJ2-5, with TRBD2 matching 7 bases. The length of the CDR3 is 14 residues. The germline CDR1 and CDR2 sequences are SEHNR and FQNEAQ (reference sequence). Trimming cost V 5 bases and J 1 base; bases outside gene matches: 4. The CDR3 nucleotides read TGTGCCAGCAGCCCAAGGACTAGCCAAGAGACCCAGTACTTC. It codes for CASSPRTSQETQYF.

The rearrangement joins TRBV28 to TRBJ1-3; tentative D call: TRBD1 (6 bases). Between the trimmed V and J ends, which lost 6 bases and 2 bases, there was a span of 11 bases. The CDR3 totals 14 residues. The germline V gene encodes CDR1 MDHEN and CDR2 SYDVKM. In DNA, the CDR3 is TGTGCCAGCAGCCCCGGGACAACTGGAAACACCATATATTTT. This translates into CASSPGTTGNTIYF. Combining the CDR3 with reference TRBV28 and TRBJ1-3 gives the whole variable domain DVKVTQSSRYLVKRTGEKVFLECVQDMDHENMFWYRQDPGLGLRLIYFSYDVKMKEKGDIPEGYSVSREKKERFSLILESASTNQTSMYLCASSPGTTGNTIYFGEGSWLTVV.

This chain uses TRBV13 with TRBJ1-2; 12 nucleotides line up with TRBD1. There are 13 residues in the CDR3. The V gene end was trimmed by 5 bases and the J gene end by 8 bases; junction bases not matched to a gene: 3. The germline V gene encodes CDR1 PRHDT and CDR2 FYEKMQ (reference sequence). The CDR3 is CASSGGTGGGYTF. In DNA, the CDR3 is TGTGCCAGCAGCGGGGGGACAGGGGGCGGCTACACCTTC.

This rearrangement joins TRBV27 to TRBJ1-6; weak D call: TRBD1 (6 bases). The CDR3 extends over 22 amino acids. V dropped 3 bases and J dropped 7 bases, with 34 bases sitting between them. The V gene's germline CDR1 is MNHEY and CDR2 SMNVEV (reference sequence). In DNA form, the CDR3 reads TGTGCCAGCAGTTTTAGGTTTTCCGGCTTGGGGGGGCGAATGTTCGGAAATTCACCCCTCCACTTT. Its translation: CASSFRFSGLGGRMFGNSPLHF.

The chain couples TRBV19 to TRBJ1-5; D is ambiguous. Trimming removed 3 bases at V and 1 base at J, with 19 bases between. Germline values: CDR1 LNHDA, CDR2 SQIVND (reference sequence). The CDR3 totals 18 residues. DNA for the CDR3: TGTGCCAGTAGTATTCGGTTTCGCGCGGCAGCAAGCAATCAGCCCCAGCATTTT. Amino acids: CASSIRFRAAASNQPQHF.

This clone was seen only once. The chain is built from TRBV10-3 and TRBJ1-1; no firm D call. V lost 3 bases, J lost 1 base, and 6 bases lay in between. The CDR3 sequence is 13 residues long. CDR1 ENHRY and CDR2 SYGVKD come from the germline V gene. In nucleotides, the CDR3 is TGTGCCATCAGTGACGGGAAGAACACTGAAGCTTTCTTT. It codes for CAISDGKNTEAFF.

This clone was observed a handful of times. V is TRBV13 and J is TRBJ2-4; the match to TRBD1 covers 7 bases. From germline, CDR1 is PRHDT and CDR2 FYEKMQ (reference sequence). With 5 bases clipped from V and 9 bases from J, the junction kept 13 bases outside the gene matches. This CDR3 is built from 15 residues. The CDR3 loop is CASSLLGQGVSIQYF. The CDR3 coding sequence is TGTGCCAGCAGCCTTCTGGGTCAGGGGGTGAGCATTCAGTACTTC.

This sequence joins TRBV28 and TRBJ2-1, with 11 bases identical to TRBD2. The CDR3 totals 16 residues. Trimming at V came to 5 bases and at J to 2 bases, leaving 5 bases not matched to a gene. Per germline, CDR1 MDHEN and CDR2 SYDVKM. The CDR3 DNA follows: TGTGCCAGCAGTATTAGCGGGAGGGCCACCTACAATGAGCAGTTCTTC. Translating it yields CASSISGRATYNEQFF.

This chain connects TRBV24-1 to TRBJ2-7; 7 bases map to TRBD1. Unmatched junction bases numbered 6, after V lost 1 base and J lost 1 base. The CDR3 is 16 amino acids. CDR1 and CDR2 from the germline V gene are KGHDR and SFDVKD. CDR3 protein: CATSDFRGIGSYEQYF. CDR3 sequence (DNA): TGTGCCACCAGTGATTTCAGGGGGATAGGATCCTACGAGCAGTACTTC.

V is TRBV5-6 and J is TRBJ2-1, with TRBD1 identical over 11 bases. Per the germline V gene, CDR1 is SGHDT and CDR2 is YYEEEE. The junction had 12 bases not matched to a gene; V was cut back by 3 bases and J by 7 bases. This CDR3 is 17 amino acids long. DNA for the CDR3: TGTGCCAGCAGCTGGACGCGGACAGGGGGCGCTGGTAATGAGCAGTTCTTC. Its translation is CASSWTRTGGAGNEQFF.